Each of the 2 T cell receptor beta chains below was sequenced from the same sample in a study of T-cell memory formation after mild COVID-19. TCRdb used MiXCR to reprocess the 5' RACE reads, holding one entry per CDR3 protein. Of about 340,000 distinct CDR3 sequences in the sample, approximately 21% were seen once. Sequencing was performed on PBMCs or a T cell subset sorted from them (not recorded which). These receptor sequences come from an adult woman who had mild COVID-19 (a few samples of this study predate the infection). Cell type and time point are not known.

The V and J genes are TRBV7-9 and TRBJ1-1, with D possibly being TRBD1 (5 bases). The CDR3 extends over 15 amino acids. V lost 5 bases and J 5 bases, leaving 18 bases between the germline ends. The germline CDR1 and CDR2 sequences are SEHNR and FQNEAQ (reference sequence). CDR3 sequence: CASSPRDNSRTEAFF. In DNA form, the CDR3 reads TGTGCCAGCAGCCCCAGGGATAATTCCCGAACTGAAGCTTTCTTT.

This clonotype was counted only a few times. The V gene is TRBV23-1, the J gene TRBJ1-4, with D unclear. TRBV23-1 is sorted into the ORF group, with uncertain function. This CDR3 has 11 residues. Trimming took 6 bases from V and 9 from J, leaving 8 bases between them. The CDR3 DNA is TGCGCCAGCAGGCCGGGAAAAAAACTGTTTTTT. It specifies CASRPGKKLFF.